The 18 T cell receptor beta chains in this list originate from one sample, sequenced in a study of blood T cell repertoires in COVID-19. Libraries were prepared by immunoSEQ multiplex PCR; TCRdb keeps only in-frame clonotypes and omits some of them. Of fewer than 400,000 clones listed, around nine tenths are singletons. Sample: PBMCs or T cells enriched from blood (not recorded which). Receptors originate from a woman aged 25-40 years who had been exposed to COVID-19.

This clone was detected only a few times. The chain employs TRBV6-5 and TRBJ2-7, with D maybe TRBD2 (6 bases). This CDR3 has 16 residues. The germline V gene has CDR1 MNHEY and CDR2 SVGAGI. V was cut by 0 bases and J by 0 bases, with 12 bases left in between. This chain's CDR3 is CASSYSFGGASYEQYF. The CDR3 DNA reads as TGTGCCAGCAGTTACTCGTTTGGAGGGGCCTCCTACGAGCAGTACTTC.

The CDR3 protein is CASSFWQGNDYTF. The CDR3 DNA reads TGTGCCAGCAGTTTTTGGCAGGGAAACGACTACACCTTC. The V and J genes are TRBV27 and TRBJ1-2; perhaps TRBD1 as D (5 bases). Germline assignment: CDR1 MNHEY and CDR2 SMNVEV (reference sequence). This CDR3 comprises 13 residues. Trimming shortened V by 3 bases and J by 10 bases, and 15 bases separated the two germline ends.

The rearrangement uses TRBV2 and TRBJ1-2, with a tentative D call TRBD1 (6 bases). V was pared by 8 bases and J by 1 base, with 14 bases between. Germline-derived CDR1 and CDR2 are SNHLY and FYNNEI. This CDR3 has 14 amino acids. CDR3 residues: CASRITGNNYGYTF. CDR3 DNA sequence: TGTGCCAGCCGGATAACAGGGAATAACTATGGCTACACCTTC.

J is TRBJ1-6 and V is TRBV27; the D gene is possibly TRBD1 (6 bases). V shed 5 bases and J shed 9 bases, with 11 bases lying between them. Germline V gene sequence: CDR1 MNHEY, CDR2 SMNVEV (reference sequence). This CDR3 spans 13 amino acids. The CDR3 reads CASSLYRVSPLHF. As DNA, the CDR3 is TGTGCCAGCAGTCTGTACAGGGTTTCACCCCTCCACTTT.

The chain is built from TRBV5-5 and TRBJ1-2; possibly TRBD1 for D (6 bases). V was cut by 0 bases and J by 8 bases, with 17 bases left in between. The CDR3 contains 15 residues. Germline V gene sequence: CDR1 SGHKS, CDR2 YYEKEE (reference sequence). In DNA, the CDR3 is TGTGCCAGCAGCTTGGCGGGGCAGGGGAATATGGGCTACACCTTC. Translated, it gives CASSLAGQGNMGYTF.

V and J are TRBV27 and TRBJ1-2; the match to TRBD1 covers 8 bases. The ends lost 6 bases at V and 4 bases at J; junction bases unmatched: 10. The CDR3 consists of 15 residues. CDR1 and CDR2 (germline): MNHEY, SMNVEV (reference sequence). The CDR3 coding sequence is TGTGCCAGCAGCTCACTGGGACAGGCGGTCTATGGCTACACCTTC. Its translation is CASSSLGQAVYGYTF.

This chain links TRBV9 with TRBJ2-3; 8 bases match TRBD2. Germline loops: CDR1 SGDLS, CDR2 YYNGEE. The CDR3 sequence is 15 residues long. Unmatched junction bases numbered 7, after V lost 7 bases and J lost 0 bases. The CDR3 DNA is TGTGCCAGCGGGAGCCAGCGGGGGAGCACAGATACGCAGTATTTT. It yields the protein CASGSQRGSTDTQYF. Combining the CDR3 with reference TRBV9 and TRBJ2-3 gives the whole variable domain DSGVTQTPKHLITATGQRVTLRCSPRSGDLSVYWYQQSLDQGLQFLIQYYNGEERAKGNILERFSAQQFPDLHSELNLSSLELGDSALYFCASGSQRGSTDTQYFGPGTRLTVL.

The chain employs TRBV4-2 and TRBJ2-2; the match to TRBD2 covers 10 bases. After removal of 0 bases from V and 7 bases from J, the junction contained 5 bases not matched to a gene. This CDR3 region has 16 residues. Germline V gene lookup returns CDR1 LGHNA and CDR2 YNFKEQ. The CDR3: CASSQDERGGFGELFF. Here the CDR3 DNA reads TGTGCCAGCAGCCAAGATGAGCGGGGGGGTTTCGGGGAGCTGTTTTTT.

The chain combines TRBV28 with TRBJ1-4; D remains ambiguous. Trimming left V 5 bases short and J 5 bases short, with 12 bases between. The length of the CDR3 is 14 residues. Germline V gene lookup returns CDR1 MDHEN and CDR2 SYDVKM. The CDR3 DNA follows: TGTGCCAGCAGTCCCGTACGAGAGAATGAAAAACTGTTTTTT. Amino acid sequence: CASSPVRENEKLFF. Variable domain in full (rest from reference TRBV28 and TRBJ1-4): DVKVTQSSRYLVKRTGEKVFLECVQDMDHENMFWYRQDPGLGLRLIYFSYDVKMKEKGDIPEGYSVSREKKERFSLILESASTNQTSMYLCASSPVRENEKLFFGSGTQLSVL.

The J gene is TRBJ1-1, the V gene TRBV11-2; D call uncertain. V dropped 2 bases and J dropped 0 bases, with 10 bases sitting between them. The germline CDR1 and CDR2 sequences are SGHAT and FQNNGV. The length of the CDR3 is 15 residues. Here the CDR3 reads CASSLSFPLNTEAFF. The DNA of the CDR3 is TGTGCCAGCAGCTTATCCTTCCCCCTGAACACTGAAGCTTTCTTT.

The genes are TRBV5-4 and TRBJ2-1, with 10 bases fitting TRBD2. With V trimmed by 1 base and J by 4 bases, 8 bases remained unmatched. The CDR3 consists of 17 residues. Germline V gives CDR1 SGHNT, CDR2 YYREEE (reference sequence). CDR3 in amino acids: CASSLKTSGSDYNEQFF. DNA for the CDR3: TGTGCCAGCAGCTTGAAGACTAGCGGGTCGGATTACAATGAGCAGTTCTTC.

The V gene is TRBV5-1, the J gene TRBJ2-5, with D unresolved. CDR1 SGHRS and CDR2 YFSETQ come from the germline V gene. The ends were cut back, 0 bases at V and 5 bases at J, with 14 bases in the middle. This CDR3 contains 15 residues. In DNA form, the CDR3 reads TGCGCCAGCAGCTTGGGCTCGTCTGCGAGCGAGACCCAGTACTTC. This encodes CASSLGSSASETQYF.

The chain carries TRBV5-1 and TRBJ1-5; possibly TRBD1 for D (6 bases). V dropped 0 bases and J dropped 4 bases, with 11 bases sitting between them. The germline CDR1 and CDR2 sequences are SGHRS and YFSETQ. The CDR3 length is 15 residues. CDR3 coding DNA: TGCGCCAGCAGCTTGGCTGGGACAAGAAATCAGCCCCAGCATTTT. Translated: CASSLAGTRNQPQHF.

The chain uses TRBV3-1 (or the pseudogene TRBV3-2) and TRBJ1-1; a possible D gene is TRBD1 (6 bases). Trimming pared 6 bases from V and 6 bases from J, leaving 11 bases between. The CDR3 consists of 12 residues. The germline V gene encodes CDR1 LGHDT and CDR2 YNNKEL (reference sequence). CDR3 sequence: CASSLQGSEAFF. In DNA form, the CDR3 reads TGTGCCAGCAGTTTACAGGGATCTGAAGCTTTCTTT.

The chain uses TRBV7-2 and TRBJ1-5, with D possibly being TRBD1 (5 bases). CDR3 length equals 14 residues. Trimming stripped 0 bases from V and 6 bases from J, with 9 bases between. In germline, CDR1 is SGHTA, CDR2 FQGNSA. The CDR3 spells CASSLAGGTQPQHF. The CDR3 region has the DNA TGTGCCAGCAGCTTAGCAGGAGGGACTCAGCCCCAGCATTTT.

The rearrangement joins TRBV3-1 (or the pseudogene TRBV3-2) to TRBJ1-1; no reliable D call. CDR1 and CDR2 from the germline V gene are LGHDT and YNNKEL (reference sequence). V was trimmed by 4 bases and J by 1 base, leaving 10 bases between them. This CDR3 has 14 amino acids. CDR3 DNA sequence: TGTGCCAGCAGCCGCAGCACGGGGAACACTGAAGCTTTCTTT. It translates to CASSRSTGNTEAFF.

CDR3 residues: CASKAGQPGNEQFF. DNA of the CDR3: TGTGCCAGTAAGGCCGGACAGCCTGGGAATGAGCAGTTCTTC. J is TRBJ2-1 and V is TRBV19; D possibly corresponds to TRBD1 (6 bases). V was cut by 7 bases and J by 7 bases, with 17 bases left in between. The CDR3 is 14 residues long. Germline V gives CDR1 LNHDA, CDR2 SQIVND (reference sequence).

This clone occurred once. The CDR3 DNA follows: TGTGCCAGCAGTGAAAGCCTAGCGAAGACCCAGTACTTC. This translates into CASSESLAKTQYF. The chain is built from TRBV2 and TRBJ2-5; a weak D match, TRBD2 (6 bases). Looked up from germline, CDR1 is SNHLY and CDR2 is FYNNEI. Trimming cost V 2 bases and J 6 bases, with 10 bases left between them. The CDR3 runs to 13 residues. Full variable domain (outside the CDR3, taken from reference TRBV2 and TRBJ2-5): EPEVTQTPSHQVTQMGQEVILRCVPISNHLYFYWYRQILGQKVEFLVSFYNNEISEKSEIFDDQFSVERPDGSNFTLKIRSTKLEDSAMYFCASSESLAKTQYFGPGTRLLVL.